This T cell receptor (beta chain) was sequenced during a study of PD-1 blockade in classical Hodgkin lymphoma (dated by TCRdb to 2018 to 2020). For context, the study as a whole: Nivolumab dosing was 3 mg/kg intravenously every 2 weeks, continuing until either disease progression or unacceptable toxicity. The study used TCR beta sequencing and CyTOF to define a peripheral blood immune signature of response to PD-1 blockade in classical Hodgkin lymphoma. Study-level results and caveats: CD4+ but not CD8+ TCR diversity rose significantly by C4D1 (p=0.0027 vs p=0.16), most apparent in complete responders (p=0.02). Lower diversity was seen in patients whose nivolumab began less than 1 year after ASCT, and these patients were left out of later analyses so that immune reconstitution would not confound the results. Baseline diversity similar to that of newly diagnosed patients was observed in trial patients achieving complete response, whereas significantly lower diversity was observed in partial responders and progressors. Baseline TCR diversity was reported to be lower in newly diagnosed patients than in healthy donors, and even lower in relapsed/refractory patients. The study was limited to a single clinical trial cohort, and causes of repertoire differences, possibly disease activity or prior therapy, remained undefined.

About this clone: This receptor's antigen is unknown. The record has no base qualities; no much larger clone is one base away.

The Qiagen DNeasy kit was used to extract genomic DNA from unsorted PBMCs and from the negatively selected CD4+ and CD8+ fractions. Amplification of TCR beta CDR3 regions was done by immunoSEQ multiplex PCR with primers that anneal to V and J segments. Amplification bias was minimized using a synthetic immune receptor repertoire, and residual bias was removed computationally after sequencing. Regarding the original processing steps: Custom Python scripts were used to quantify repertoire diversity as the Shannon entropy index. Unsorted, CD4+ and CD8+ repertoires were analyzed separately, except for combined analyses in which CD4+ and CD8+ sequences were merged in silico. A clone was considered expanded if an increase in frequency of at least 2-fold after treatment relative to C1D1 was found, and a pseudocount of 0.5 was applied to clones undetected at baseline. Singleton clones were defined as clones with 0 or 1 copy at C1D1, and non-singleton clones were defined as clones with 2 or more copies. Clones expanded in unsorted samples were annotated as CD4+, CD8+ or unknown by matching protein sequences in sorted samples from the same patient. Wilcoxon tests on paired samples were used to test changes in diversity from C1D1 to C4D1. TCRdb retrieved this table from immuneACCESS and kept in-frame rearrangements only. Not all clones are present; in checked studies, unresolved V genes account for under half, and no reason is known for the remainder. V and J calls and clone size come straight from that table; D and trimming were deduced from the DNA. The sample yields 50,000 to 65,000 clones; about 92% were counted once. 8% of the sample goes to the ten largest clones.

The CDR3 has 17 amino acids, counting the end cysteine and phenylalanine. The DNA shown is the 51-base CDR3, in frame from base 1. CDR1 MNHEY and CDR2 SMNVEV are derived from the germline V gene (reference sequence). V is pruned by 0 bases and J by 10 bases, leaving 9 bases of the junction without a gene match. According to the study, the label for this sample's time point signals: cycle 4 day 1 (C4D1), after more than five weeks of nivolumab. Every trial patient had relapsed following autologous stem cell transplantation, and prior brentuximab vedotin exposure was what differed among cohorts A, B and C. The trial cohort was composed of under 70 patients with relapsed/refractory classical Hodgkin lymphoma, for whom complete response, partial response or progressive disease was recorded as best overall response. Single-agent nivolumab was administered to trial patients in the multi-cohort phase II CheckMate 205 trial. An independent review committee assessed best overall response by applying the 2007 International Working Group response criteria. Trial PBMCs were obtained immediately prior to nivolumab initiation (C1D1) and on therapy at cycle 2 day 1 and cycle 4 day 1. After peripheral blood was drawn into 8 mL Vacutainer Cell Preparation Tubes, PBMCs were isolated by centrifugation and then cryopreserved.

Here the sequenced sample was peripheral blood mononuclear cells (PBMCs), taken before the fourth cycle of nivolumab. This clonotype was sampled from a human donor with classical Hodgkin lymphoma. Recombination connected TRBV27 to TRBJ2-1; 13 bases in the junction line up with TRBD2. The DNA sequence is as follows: TGTGCCAGCAGTTTATCCCCCAGACTAGCGGGAGGCCGCGAGCAGTTCTTC. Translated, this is CASSLSPRLAGGREQFF.